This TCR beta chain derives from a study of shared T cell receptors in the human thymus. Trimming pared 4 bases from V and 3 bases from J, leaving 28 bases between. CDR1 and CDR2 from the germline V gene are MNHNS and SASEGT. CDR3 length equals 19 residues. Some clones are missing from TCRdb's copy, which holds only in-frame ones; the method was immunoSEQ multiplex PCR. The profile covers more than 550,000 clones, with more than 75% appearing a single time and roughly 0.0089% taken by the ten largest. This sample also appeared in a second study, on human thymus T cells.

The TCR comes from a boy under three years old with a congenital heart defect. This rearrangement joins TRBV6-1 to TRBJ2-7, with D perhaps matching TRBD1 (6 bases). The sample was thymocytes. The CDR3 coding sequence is TGTGCCAGCAGTGTCAGTCGTATTAATCCGGGACACCCTATCTACGAGCAGTACTTC. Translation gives CASSVSRINPGHPIYEQYF.